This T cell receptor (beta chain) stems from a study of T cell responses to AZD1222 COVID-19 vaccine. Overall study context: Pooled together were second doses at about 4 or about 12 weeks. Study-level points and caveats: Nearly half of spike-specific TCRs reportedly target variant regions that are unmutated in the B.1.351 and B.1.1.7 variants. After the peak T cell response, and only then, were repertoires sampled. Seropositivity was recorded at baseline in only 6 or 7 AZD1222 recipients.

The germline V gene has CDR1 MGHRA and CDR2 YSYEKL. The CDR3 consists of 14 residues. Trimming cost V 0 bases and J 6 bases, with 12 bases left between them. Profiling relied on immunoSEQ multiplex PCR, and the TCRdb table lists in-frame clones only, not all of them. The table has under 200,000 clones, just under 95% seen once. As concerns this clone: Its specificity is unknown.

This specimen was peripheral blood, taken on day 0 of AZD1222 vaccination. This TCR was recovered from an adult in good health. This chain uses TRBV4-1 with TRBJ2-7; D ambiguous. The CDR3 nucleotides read TGCGCCAGCAGCCAAGACCGCCGGCGATCCGAGCAGTACTTC. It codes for CASSQDRRRSEQYF.